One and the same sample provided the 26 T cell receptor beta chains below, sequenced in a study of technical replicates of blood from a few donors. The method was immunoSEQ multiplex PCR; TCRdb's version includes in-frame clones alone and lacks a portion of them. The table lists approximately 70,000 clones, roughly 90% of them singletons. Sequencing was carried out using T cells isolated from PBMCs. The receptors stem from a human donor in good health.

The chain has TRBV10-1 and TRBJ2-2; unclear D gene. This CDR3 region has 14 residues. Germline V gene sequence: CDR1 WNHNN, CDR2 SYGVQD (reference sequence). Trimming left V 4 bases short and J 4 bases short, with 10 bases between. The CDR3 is CASSGTDLTGELFF. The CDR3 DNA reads TGCGCCAGCAGTGGAACAGACCTCACCGGGGAGCTGTTTTTT.

Here the CDR3 DNA reads TGTGCCAGCAGCCCGCCGGGACTAGCGGGACTGAATGAGCAGTTCTTC. Translated, it gives CASSPPGLAGLNEQFF. The chain has TRBV7-9 and TRBJ2-1; the match to TRBD2 covers 13 bases. Germline V CDR1 and CDR2: SEHNR, FQNEAQ (reference sequence). The CDR3 has 16 amino acids. V lost 5 bases, J lost 7 bases, and 8 bases stayed unmatched.

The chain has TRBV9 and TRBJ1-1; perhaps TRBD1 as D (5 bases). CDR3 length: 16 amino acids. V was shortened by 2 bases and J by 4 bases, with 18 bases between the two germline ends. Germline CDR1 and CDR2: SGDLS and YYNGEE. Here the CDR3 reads CASSVGGSGLGTEAFF. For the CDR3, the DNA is TGTGCCAGCAGCGTGGGGGGTTCGGGGTTGGGCACTGAAGCTTTCTTT.

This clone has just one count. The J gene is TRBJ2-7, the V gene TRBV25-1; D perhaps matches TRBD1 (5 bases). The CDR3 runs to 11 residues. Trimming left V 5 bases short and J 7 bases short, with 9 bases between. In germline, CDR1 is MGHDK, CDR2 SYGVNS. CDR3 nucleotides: TGTGCCAGCAGTTCAGGGTATGAGCAGTACTTC. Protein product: CASSSGYEQYF.

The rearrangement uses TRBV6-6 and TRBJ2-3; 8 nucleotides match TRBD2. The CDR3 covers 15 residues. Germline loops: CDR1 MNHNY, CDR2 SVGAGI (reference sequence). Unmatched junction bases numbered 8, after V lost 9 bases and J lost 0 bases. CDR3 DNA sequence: TGTGCCAGTGAAAATAGCGGGGCTAGCACAGATACGCAGTATTTT. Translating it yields CASENSGASTDTQYF.

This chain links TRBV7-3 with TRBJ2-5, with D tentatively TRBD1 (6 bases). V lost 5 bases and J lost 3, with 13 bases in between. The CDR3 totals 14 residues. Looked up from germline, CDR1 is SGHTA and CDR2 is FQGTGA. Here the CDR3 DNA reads TGTGCCAGCAGCCAAACAGGGCCCAAAGAGACCCAGTACTTC. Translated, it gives CASSQTGPKETQYF.

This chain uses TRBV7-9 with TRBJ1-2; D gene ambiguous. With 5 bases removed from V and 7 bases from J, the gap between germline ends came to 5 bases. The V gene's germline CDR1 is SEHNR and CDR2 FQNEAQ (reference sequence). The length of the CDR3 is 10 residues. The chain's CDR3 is CASSVIGYTF. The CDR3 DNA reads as TGTGCCAGCAGCGTAATTGGCTACACCTTC.

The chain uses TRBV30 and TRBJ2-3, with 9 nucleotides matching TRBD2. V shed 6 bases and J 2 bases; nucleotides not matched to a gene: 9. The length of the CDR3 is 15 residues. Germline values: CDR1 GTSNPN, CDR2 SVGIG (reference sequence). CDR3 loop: CACRGGRALTDTQYF. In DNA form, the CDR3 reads TGTGCCTGTCGGGGCGGGAGGGCCCTCACAGATACGCAGTATTTT. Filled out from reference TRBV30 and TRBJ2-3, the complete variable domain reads SQTIHQWPATLVQPVGSPLSLECTVEGTSNPNLYWYRQAAGRGLQLLFYSVGIGQISSEVPQNLSASRPQDRQFILSSKKLLLSDSGFYLCACRGGRALTDTQYFGPGTRLTVL.

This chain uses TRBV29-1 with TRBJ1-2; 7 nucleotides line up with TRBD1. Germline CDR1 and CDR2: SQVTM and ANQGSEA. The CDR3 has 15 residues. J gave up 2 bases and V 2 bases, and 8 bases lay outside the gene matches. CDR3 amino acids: CSVERETGSNYGYTF. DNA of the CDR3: TGCAGCGTTGAACGGGAGACAGGGAGCAACTATGGCTACACCTTC.

The DNA of the CDR3 is TGCGCCAGCAGCCAAGACGGGAGGGCCTACAATGAGCAGTTCTTC. Protein product: CASSQDGRAYNEQFF. The chain couples TRBV4-3 to TRBJ2-1; 8 bases are a match to TRBD2. After removal of 0 bases from V and 2 bases from J, the junction contained 0 bases not matched to a gene. Germline CDR1 and CDR2: LGHNA and YSLEER. The CDR3 is 15 residues long.

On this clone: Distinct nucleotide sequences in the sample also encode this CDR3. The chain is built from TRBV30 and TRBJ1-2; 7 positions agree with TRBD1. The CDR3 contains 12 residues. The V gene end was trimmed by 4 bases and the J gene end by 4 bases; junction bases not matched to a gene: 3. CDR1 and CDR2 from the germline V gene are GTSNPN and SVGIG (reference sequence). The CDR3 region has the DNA TGTGCCTGGACGCGGGACAGCTATGGCTACACCTTC. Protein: CAWTRDSYGYTF.

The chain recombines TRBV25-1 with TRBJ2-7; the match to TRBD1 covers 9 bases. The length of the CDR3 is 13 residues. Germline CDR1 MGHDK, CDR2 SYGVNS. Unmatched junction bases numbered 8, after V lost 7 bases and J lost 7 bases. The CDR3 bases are TGTGCCAGCAAGGGGACAGGGATGGGGGAGCAGTACTTC. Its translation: CASKGTGMGEQYF.

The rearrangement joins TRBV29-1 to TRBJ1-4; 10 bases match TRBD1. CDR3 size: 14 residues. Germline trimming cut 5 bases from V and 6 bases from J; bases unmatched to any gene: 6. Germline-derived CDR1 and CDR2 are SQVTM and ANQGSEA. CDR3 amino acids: CSVSWTGGDEKLFF. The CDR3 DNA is TGCAGCGTTTCGTGGACAGGGGGAGATGAAAAACTGTTTTTT.

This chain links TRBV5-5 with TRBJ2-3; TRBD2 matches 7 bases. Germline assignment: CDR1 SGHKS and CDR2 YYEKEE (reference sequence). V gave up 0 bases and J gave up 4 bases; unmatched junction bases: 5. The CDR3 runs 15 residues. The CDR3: CASSLVSGSADTQYF. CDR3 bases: TGTGCCAGCAGCTTGGTTAGCGGGTCTGCAGATACGCAGTATTTT.

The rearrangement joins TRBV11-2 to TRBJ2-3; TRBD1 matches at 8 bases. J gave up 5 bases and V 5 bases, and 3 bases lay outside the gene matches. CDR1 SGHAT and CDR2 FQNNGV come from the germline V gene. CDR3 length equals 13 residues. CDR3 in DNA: TGTGCCAGCAGCGCTACAGGGGGAGATACGCAGTATTTT. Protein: CASSATGGDTQYF.

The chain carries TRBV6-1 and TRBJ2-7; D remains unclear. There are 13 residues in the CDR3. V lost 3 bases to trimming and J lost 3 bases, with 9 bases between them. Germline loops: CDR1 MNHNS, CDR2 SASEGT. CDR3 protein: CASSDHANYEQYF. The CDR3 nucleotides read TGTGCCAGCAGTGATCATGCTAACTACGAGCAGTACTTC.

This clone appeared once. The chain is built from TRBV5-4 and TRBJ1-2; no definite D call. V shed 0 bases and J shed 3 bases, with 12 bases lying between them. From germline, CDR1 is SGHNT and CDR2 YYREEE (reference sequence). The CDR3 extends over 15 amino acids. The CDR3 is CASSLGEYSHYGYTF. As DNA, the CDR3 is TGTGCCAGCAGCTTGGGGGAGTACAGCCACTATGGCTACACCTTC.

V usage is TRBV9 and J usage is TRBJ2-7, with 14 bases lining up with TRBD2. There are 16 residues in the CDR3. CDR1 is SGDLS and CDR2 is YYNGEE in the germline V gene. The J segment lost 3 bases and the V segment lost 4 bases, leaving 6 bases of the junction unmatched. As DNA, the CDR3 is TGTGCCAGCAGCCCGGGACTAGCGGGAGTAAACTACGAGCAGTACTTC. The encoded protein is CASSPGLAGVNYEQYF.

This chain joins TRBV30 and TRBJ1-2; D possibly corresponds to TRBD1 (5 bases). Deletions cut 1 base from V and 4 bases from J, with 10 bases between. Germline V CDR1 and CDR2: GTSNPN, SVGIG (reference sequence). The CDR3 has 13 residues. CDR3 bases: TGTGCCTGGAGTGAGACAGCTTTCTATGGCTACACCTTC. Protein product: CAWSETAFYGYTF.

The CDR3 sequence: CSVAGVLRDNTEAFF. CDR3 nucleotide sequence: TGCAGCGTTGCCGGAGTATTGCGGGACAACACTGAAGCTTTCTTT. V gene TRBV29-1 combines with J gene TRBJ1-1, with D tentatively TRBD1 (5 bases). Germline V CDR1 and CDR2: SQVTM, ANQGSEA. V was pared by 4 bases and J by 2 bases, with 17 bases between. The CDR3 totals 15 residues. The full variable domain, its missing parts supplied by reference TRBV29-1 and TRBJ1-1, is SAVISQKPSRDICQRGTSLTIQCQVDSQVTMMFWYRQQPGQSLTLIATANQGSEATYESGFVIDKFPISRPNLTFSTLTVSNMSPEDSSIYLCSVAGVLRDNTEAFFGQGTRLTVV.

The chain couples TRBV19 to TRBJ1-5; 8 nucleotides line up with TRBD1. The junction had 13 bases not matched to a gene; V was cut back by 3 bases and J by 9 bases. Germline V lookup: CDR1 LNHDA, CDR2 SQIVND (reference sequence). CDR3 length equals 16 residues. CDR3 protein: CASSIWDRQTGAPQHF. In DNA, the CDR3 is TGTGCCAGTAGTATTTGGGACAGGCAAACGGGAGCGCCCCAGCATTTT.

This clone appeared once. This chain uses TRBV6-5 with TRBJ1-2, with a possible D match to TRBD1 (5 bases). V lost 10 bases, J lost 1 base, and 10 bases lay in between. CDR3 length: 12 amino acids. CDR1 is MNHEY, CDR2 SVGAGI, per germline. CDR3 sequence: CATWGGNYGYTF. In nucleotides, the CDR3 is TGTGCCACTTGGGGGGGTAACTATGGCTACACCTTC.

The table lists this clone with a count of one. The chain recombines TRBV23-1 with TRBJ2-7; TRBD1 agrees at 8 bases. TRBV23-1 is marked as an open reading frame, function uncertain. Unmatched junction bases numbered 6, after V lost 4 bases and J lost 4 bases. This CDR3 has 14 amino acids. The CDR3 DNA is TGCGCCAGCAGTCTAAAGACAGGGGAATACGAGCAGTACTTC. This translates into CASSLKTGEYEQYF.

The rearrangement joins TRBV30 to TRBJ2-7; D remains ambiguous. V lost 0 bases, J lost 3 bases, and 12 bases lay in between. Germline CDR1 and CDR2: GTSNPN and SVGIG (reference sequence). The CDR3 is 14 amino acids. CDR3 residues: CAWSVQQAIYEQYF. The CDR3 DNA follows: TGTGCCTGGAGTGTACAGCAGGCCATCTACGAGCAGTACTTC.

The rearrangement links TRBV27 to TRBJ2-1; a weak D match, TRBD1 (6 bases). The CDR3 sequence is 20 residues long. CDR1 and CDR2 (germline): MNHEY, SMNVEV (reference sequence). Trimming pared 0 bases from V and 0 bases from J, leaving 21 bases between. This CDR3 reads CASSLSTDAQGYSSYNEQFF. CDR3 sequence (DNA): TGTGCCAGCAGTTTATCTACGGACGCTCAGGGGTATAGCTCCTACAATGAGCAGTTCTTC.

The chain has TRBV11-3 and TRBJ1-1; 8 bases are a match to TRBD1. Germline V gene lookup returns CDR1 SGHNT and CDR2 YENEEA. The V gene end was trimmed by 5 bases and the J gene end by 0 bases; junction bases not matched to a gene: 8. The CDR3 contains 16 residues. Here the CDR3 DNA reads TGTGCCAGCAGCCCCCGACAGGGGAGAATGAACACTGAAGCTTTCTTT. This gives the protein CASSPRQGRMNTEAFF.